This T cell receptor beta chain is from a study of T-cell reconstitution after alpha-beta-depleted transplantation in children. CDR1 and CDR2 from the germline V gene are MNHEY and SMNVEV (reference sequence). This CDR3 is 14 amino acids long. The V gene lost 2 bases and the J gene lost 7 bases, with 14 bases spanning the gap. Unique molecular identifiers were built into the TCRbeta library. From the PCR reads, TCRdb called clonotypes with MiXCR, one entry per CDR3 protein. Of 200,000 to 250,000 distinct CDR3 sequences listed, around 9.6% are singletons. This TCR was recovered from a human donor who donated a stem cell graft to a child with acute lymphoblastic leukemia. The sample in question was PBMCs from the stem cell graft donor, obtained from the stem cell graft. This rearrangement joins TRBV27 to TRBJ1-1, with D unresolved. CDR3 sequence: CASSLSAGLLEAFF. DNA for the CDR3: TGTGCCAGCAGTTTAAGTGCAGGTCTGCTTGAAGCTTTCTTT.